This entry lists 17 T cell receptor beta chains sequenced from one sample in a study of T cell responses to AZD1222 COVID-19 vaccine. The method was immunoSEQ multiplex PCR; TCRdb's version includes in-frame clones alone and lacks a portion of them. This sample carries over 55,000 clones, about four fifths of them seen once, and the ten largest clones take roughly 6%. The input for sequencing was peripheral blood, taken 28 days after the second AZD1222 dose. All receptors derive from an adult who received the AZD1222 COVID-19 vaccine.

The sample holds a few counts of this clone. V is TRBV6-6 and J is TRBJ1-5, with a weak D call TRBD1 (5 bases). Germline V CDR1 and CDR2: MNHNY, SVGAGI (reference sequence). V lost 6 bases and J lost 4, with 13 bases in between. The CDR3 runs to 14 residues. The CDR3 sequence is CASSQGLTNQPQHF. The CDR3 DNA sequence: TGTGCCAGCAGCCAGGGTCTAACAAATCAGCCCCAGCATTTT.

This chain joins TRBV3-1 (or the pseudogene TRBV3-2) and TRBJ1-1; D is ambiguous. The CDR3 loop spans 13 amino acids. The germline V gene has CDR1 LGHDT and CDR2 YNNKEL (reference sequence). Trimming stripped 1 base from V and 5 bases from J, with 8 bases between. CDR3 nucleotide sequence: TGTGCCAGCAGCCAAGGGACGGGGACTGAAGCTTTCTTT. This codes for CASSQGTGTEAFF.

The count of this clone is one. The chain is built from TRBV6-5 and TRBJ2-2; D unclear. CDR1 is MNHEY, CDR2 SVGAGI, per germline. The V gene lost 2 bases and the J gene lost 6 bases, with 10 bases spanning the gap. The CDR3 totals 14 residues. CDR3 DNA: TGTGCCAGCAGTTACGTCGTGGAAGCCGGGGAGCTGTTTTTT. Translating gives CASSYVVEAGELFF.

This clone has only a few counts. The chain is built from TRBV29-1 and TRBJ2-7, with D maybe TRBD2 (5 bases). Germline CDR1 SQVTM, CDR2 ANQGSEA. The CDR3 loop spans 10 amino acids. The V end was cut by 7 bases, the J end by 6 bases, with 10 bases between. DNA of the CDR3: TGCAGCGACGGGGTCGGCGAGCAGTACTTC. It is translated as CSDGVGEQYF.

This sequence joins TRBV15 and TRBJ2-3, with 9 nucleotides matching TRBD2. The junction had 3 bases not matched to a gene; V was cut back by 2 bases and J by 0 bases. This CDR3 contains 16 residues. Germline lookup yields CDR1 LNHNV and CDR2 YYDKDF (reference sequence). CDR3 amino acids: CATSRQAGGSTDTQYF. DNA for the CDR3: TGTGCCACCAGCAGACAAGCGGGGGGTAGCACAGATACGCAGTATTTT. The entire variable domain, with the rest obtained from reference TRBV15 and TRBJ2-3, is as follows: DAMVIQNPRYQVTQFGKPVTLSCSQTLNHNVMYWYQQKSSQAPKLLFHYYDKDFNNEADTPDNFQSRRPNTSFCFLDIRSPGLGDTAMYLCATSRQAGGSTDTQYFGPGTRLTVL.

This chain uses TRBV12-1 with TRBJ2-3; the table's D call of TRBD2 was not tested on the DNA. TRBV12-1 constitutes a pseudogene. This CDR3 region has 16 residues. The DNA of the CDR3 is TGTGCCAGCAGCTTTGCACTAGCGGGGACCACAGATACGCAGTATTTT. Amino acids: CASSFALAGTTDTQYF.

J is TRBJ1-2 and V is TRBV28, with TRBD1 matching 7 bases. The length of the CDR3 is 14 residues. J was trimmed by 6 bases and V by 6 bases; bases with no gene match: 10. The germline V gene has CDR1 MDHEN and CDR2 SYDVKM. The CDR3 sequence: CASRAGQLVDGYTF. The CDR3, as DNA: TGTGCCAGCAGGGCGGGACAGTTGGTTGATGGCTACACCTTC.

This clone has more than one count but fewer than ten. Additional DNA sequences in this sample encode the identical CDR3. V and J are TRBV5-6 and TRBJ1-3; D not resolved. Between the trimmed V and J ends, which lost 0 bases and 1 base, there was a span of 5 bases. CDR3 length: 14 amino acids. Germline lookup yields CDR1 SGHDT and CDR2 YYEEEE. The CDR3 nucleotides read TGTGCCAGCAGCTTGGCTGGGTCTGGAAACACCATATATTTT. It is translated as CASSLAGSGNTIYF.

This clone came up once. The chain is built from TRBV20-1 and TRBJ2-7, with D perhaps given as TRBD1 or TRBD2 (5 bases each). Trimming cost V 3 bases and J 4 bases, with 22 bases left between them. This CDR3 region has 16 residues. CDR1 is DFQATT, CDR2 SNEGSKA, per germline (reference sequence). The DNA for the CDR3 is TGCAGTGCTAGTAGCCCCCGCCGGGGCCCTTCGTACGAGCAGTACTTC. It codes for CSASSPRRGPSYEQYF.

The rearrangement joins TRBV6-5 to TRBJ2-1, with unresolved D. CDR3 length equals 12 residues. V was pared by 5 bases and J by 5 bases, with 7 bases between. The germline V gene encodes CDR1 MNHEY and CDR2 SVGAGI. CDR3 in DNA: TGTGCCAGCAGTAGCTGGAACAATGAGCAGTTCTTC. Encoded protein: CASSSWNNEQFF.

This CDR3 is CASSFGGSNQPQHF. The CDR3 DNA is TGTGCCAGCAGTTTCGGGGGTAGCAATCAGCCCCAGCATTTT. The chain recombines TRBV27 with TRBJ1-5; D is perhaps TRBD1 (5 bases). The CDR3 is 14 amino acids. Trimming took off 3 bases at V and 0 bases at J, with 6 bases between the two ends. Per the germline V gene, CDR1 is MNHEY and CDR2 is SMNVEV (reference sequence).

The V call is TRBV24-1, the J call TRBJ2-5; the match to TRBD2 covers 7 bases. This CDR3 is built from 18 residues. The J segment lost 5 bases and the V segment lost 3 bases, leaving 17 bases of the junction unmatched. CDR1 and CDR2 (germline): KGHDR, SFDVKD. The CDR3 region has the DNA TGTGCCACCAGTGATCTAACCGCGGGGGACCAAGGGATGGAGACCCAGTACTTC. This gives the protein CATSDLTAGDQGMETQYF.

This clone was observed once. The gene calls are TRBV30 and TRBJ1-5, with no clear D. Trimming cost V 0 bases and J 3 bases, with 6 bases left between them. The CDR3 is made up of 13 amino acids. Germline lookup yields CDR1 GTSNPN and CDR2 SVGIG (reference sequence). CDR3 amino acids: CAWSVLSNQPQHF. As DNA, the CDR3 is TGTGCCTGGAGTGTTTTGTCCAATCAGCCCCAGCATTTT.

V is TRBV5-1 and J is TRBJ2-5; weak D call: TRBD1 (6 bases). The ends were cut back, 4 bases at V and 5 bases at J, with 21 bases in the middle. The CDR3 contains 16 residues. Germline V gene lookup returns CDR1 SGHRS and CDR2 YFSETQ. The CDR3 nucleotides are TGCGCCAGCAGCCCGCAGATCAGGGGTTCTTGGGAGACCCAGTACTTC. It specifies CASSPQIRGSWETQYF.

V is TRBV6-2 or TRBV6-3 and J is TRBJ2-1; TRBD2 matches at 12 bases. The CDR3 is 17 amino acids. V was clipped by 4 bases and J by 0 bases; unmatched bases: 4. CDR1 MNHEY and CDR2 SVGEGT come from the germline V gene. The CDR3 protein is CASSLLAGGSSYNEQFF. CDR3 DNA sequence: TGTGCCAGCAGTTTACTAGCGGGGGGTAGCTCCTACAATGAGCAGTTCTTC.

This rearrangement joins TRBV28 to TRBJ1-5, with D unclear. Trimming removed 3 bases from V and 5 bases from J, with 11 bases in between. Germline V gene data show CDR1 as MDHEN and CDR2 as SYDVKM. The CDR3 is 14 amino acids. The CDR3 DNA reads TGTGCCAGCAGTTTCTCCGACGGAGATCAGCCCCAGCATTTT. Protein product: CASSFSDGDQPQHF.

The chain carries TRBV30 and TRBJ1-2; no reliable D call. Germline CDR1 and CDR2: GTSNPN and SVGIG (reference sequence). Trimming pared 1 base from V and 9 bases from J, leaving 6 bases between. The CDR3 is 10 residues long. The CDR3 nucleotides read TGTGCCTGGAGTGGGCCGCGCTACACCTTC. Its translation is CAWSGPRYTF.